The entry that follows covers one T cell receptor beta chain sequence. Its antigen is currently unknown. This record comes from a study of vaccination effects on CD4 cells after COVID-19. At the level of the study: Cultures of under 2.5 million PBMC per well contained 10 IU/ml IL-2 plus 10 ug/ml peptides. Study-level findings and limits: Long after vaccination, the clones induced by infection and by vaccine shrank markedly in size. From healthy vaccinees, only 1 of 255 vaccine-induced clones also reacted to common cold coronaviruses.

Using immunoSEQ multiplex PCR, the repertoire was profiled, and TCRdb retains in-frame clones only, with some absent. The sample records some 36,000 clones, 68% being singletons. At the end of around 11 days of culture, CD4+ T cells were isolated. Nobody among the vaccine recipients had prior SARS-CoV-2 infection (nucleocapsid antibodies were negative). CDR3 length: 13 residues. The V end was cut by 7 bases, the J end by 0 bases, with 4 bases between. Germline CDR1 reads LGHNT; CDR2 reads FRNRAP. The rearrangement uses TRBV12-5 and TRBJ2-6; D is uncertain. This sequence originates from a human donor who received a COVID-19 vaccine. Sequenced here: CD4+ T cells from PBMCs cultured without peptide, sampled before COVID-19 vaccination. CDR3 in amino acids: CASVVSGANVLTF. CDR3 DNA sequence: TGTGCTAGTGTAGTCTCTGGGGCCAACGTCCTGACTTTC.